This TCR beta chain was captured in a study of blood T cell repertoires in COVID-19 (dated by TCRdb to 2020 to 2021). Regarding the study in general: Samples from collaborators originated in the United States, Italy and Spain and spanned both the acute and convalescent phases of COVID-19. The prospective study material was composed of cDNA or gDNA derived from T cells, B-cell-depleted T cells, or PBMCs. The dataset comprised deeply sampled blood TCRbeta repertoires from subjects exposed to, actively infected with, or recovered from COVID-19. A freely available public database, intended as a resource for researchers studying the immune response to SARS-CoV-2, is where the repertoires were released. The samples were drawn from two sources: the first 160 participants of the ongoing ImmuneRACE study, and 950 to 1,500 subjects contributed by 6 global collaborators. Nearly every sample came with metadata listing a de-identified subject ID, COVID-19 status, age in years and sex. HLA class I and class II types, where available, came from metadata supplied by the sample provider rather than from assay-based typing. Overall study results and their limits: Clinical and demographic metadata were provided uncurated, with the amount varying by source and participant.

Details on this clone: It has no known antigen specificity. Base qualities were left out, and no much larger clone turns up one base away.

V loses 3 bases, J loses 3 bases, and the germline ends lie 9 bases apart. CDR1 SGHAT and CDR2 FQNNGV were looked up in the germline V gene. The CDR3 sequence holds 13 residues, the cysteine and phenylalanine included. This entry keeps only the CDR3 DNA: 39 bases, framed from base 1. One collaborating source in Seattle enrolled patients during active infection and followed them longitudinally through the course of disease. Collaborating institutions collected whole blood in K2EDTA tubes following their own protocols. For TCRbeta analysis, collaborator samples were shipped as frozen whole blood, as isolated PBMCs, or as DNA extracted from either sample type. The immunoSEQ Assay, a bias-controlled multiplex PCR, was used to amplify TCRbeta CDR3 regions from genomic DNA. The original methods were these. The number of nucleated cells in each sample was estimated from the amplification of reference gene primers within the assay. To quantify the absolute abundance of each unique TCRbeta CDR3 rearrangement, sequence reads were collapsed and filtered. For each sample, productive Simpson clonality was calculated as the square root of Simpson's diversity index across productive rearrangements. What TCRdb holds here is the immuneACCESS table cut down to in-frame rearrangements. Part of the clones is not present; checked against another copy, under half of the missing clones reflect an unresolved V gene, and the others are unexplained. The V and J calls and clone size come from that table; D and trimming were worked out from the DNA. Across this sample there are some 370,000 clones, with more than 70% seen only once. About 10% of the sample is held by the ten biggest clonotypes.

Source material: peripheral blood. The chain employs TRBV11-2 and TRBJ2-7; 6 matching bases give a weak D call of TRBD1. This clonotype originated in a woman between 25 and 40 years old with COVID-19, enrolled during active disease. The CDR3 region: CASSFTGLYEQYF. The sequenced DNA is TGTGCCAGCAGCTTCACAGGGCTCTACGAGCAGTACTTC.